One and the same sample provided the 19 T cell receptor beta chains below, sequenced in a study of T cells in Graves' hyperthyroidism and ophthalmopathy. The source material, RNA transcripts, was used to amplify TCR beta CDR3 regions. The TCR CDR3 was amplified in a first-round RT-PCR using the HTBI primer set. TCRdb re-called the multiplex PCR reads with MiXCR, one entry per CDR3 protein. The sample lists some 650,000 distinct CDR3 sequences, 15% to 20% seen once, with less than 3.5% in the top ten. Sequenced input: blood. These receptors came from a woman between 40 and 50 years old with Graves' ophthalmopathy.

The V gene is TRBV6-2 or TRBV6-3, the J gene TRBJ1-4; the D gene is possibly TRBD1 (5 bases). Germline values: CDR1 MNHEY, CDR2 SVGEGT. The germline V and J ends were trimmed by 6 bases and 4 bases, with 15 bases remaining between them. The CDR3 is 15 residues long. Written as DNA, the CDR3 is TGTGCCAGCAGCCTAACGGGGCAGAATAATGAAAAACTGTTTTTT. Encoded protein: CASSLTGQNNEKLFF.

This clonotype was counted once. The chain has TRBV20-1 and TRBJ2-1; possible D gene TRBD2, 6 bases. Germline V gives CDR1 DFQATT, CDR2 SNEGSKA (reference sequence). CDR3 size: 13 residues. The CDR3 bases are TGCAGCGGGGGAAGTGGGGACTACAATGAGCAGTTCTTC. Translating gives CSGGSGDYNEQFF.

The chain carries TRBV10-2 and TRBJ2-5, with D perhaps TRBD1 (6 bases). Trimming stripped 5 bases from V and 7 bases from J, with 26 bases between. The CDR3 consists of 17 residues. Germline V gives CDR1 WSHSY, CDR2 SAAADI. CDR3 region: CASSSPRDMPGPGTQYF. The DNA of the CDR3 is TGCGCCAGCAGTTCCCCAAGGGACATGCCTGGGCCCGGGACCCAGTACTTC.

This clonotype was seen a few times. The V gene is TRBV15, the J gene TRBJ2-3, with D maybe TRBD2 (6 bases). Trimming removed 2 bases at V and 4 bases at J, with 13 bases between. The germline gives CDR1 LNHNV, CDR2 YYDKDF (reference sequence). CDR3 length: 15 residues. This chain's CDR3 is CATSRPGRSADTQYF. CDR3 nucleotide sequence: TGTGCCACCAGCAGACCGGGGAGGAGTGCAGATACGCAGTATTTT.

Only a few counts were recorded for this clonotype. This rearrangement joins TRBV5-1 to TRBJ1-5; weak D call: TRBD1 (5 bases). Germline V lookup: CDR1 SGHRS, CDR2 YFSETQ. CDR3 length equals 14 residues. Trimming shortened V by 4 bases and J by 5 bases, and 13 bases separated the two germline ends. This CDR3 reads CASSPGPNDQPQHF. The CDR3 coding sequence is TGCGCCAGCAGCCCGGGACCCAACGATCAGCCCCAGCATTTT.

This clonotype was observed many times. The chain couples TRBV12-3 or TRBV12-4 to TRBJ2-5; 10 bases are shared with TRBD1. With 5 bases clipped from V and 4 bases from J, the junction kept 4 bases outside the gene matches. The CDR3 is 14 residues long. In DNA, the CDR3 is TGTGCCAGCAGTGGGGACAGGGGAGGAGAGACCCAGTACTTC. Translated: CASSGDRGGETQYF.

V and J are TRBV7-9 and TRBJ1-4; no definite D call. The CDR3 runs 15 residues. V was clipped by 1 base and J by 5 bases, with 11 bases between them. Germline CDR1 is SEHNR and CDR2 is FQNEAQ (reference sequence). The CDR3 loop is CASSLGGGINEKLFF. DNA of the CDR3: TGTGCCAGCAGCTTAGGTGGAGGGATAAATGAAAAACTGTTTTTT.

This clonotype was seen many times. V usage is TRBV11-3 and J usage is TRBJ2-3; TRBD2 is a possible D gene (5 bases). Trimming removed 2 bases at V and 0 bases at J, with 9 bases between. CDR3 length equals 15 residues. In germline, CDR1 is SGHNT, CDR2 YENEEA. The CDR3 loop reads CASSLQRTSTDTQYF. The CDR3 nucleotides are TGTGCCAGCAGCTTACAGCGGACTAGCACAGATACGCAGTATTTT.

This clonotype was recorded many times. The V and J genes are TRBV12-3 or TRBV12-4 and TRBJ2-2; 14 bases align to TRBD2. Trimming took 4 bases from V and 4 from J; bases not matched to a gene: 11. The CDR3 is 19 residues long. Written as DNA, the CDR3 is TGTGCCAGCAGTTCAAGGACCCCAGGGACTAGCGGGAGCACCGGGGAGCTGTTTTTT. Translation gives CASSSRTPGTSGSTGELFF.

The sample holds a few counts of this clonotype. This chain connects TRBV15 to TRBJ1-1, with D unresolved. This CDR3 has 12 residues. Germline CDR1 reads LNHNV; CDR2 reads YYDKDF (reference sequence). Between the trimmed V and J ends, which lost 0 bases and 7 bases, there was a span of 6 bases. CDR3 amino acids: CATSRDKYEAFF. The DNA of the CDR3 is TGTGCCACCAGCAGAGATAAGTATGAAGCTTTCTTT. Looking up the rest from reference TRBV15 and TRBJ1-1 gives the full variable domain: DAMVIQNPRYQVTQFGKPVTLSCSQTLNHNVMYWYQQKSSQAPKLLFHYYDKDFNNEADTPDNFQSRRPNTSFCFLDIRSPGLGDTAMYLCATSRDKYEAFFGQGTRLTVV.

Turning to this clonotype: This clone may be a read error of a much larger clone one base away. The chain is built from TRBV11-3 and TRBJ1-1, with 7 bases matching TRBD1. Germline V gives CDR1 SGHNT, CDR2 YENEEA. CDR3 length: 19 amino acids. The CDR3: CASSQLTDRVRRGNTETFF. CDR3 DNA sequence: TGTGCCAGCAGCCAACTTACCGACAGGGTAAGAAGGGGGAACACTGAAACTTTCTTT.

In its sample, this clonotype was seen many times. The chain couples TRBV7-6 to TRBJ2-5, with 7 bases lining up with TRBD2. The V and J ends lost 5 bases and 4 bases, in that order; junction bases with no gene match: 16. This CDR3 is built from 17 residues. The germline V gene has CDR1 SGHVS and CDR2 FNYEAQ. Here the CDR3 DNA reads TGTGCCAGCAGCCCACCTCGGGGGGAGCGGCGAGGAGAGACCCAGTACTTC. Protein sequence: CASSPPRGERRGETQYF.

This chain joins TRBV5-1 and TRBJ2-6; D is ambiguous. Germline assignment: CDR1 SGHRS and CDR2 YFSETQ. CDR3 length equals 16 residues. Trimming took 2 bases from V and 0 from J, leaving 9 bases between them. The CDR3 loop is CASSFGPSSGANVLTF. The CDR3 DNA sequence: TGCGCCAGCAGCTTTGGGCCGTCCTCTGGGGCCAACGTCCTGACTTTC.

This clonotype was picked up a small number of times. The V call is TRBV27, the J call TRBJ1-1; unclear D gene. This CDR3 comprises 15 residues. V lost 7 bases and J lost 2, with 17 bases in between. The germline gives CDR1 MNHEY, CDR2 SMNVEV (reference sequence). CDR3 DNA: TGTGCCAGCACCCAGTCTAGGCACTTTAACACTGAAGCTTTCTTT. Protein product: CASTQSRHFNTEAFF.

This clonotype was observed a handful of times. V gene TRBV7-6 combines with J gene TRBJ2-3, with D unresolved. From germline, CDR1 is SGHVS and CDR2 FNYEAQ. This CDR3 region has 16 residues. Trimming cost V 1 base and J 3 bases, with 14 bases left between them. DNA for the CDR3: TGTGCCAGCAGCTTAGAAAACCGGGCGGTTACAGATACGCAGTATTTT. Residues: CASSLENRAVTDTQYF.

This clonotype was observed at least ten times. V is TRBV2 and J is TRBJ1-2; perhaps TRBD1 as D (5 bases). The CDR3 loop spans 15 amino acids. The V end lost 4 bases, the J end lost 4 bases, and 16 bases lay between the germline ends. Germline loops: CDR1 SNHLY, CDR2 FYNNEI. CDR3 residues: CASSASQGGVYGYTF. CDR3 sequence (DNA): TGTGCCAGCAGTGCCTCCCAGGGTGGGGTCTATGGCTACACCTTC.

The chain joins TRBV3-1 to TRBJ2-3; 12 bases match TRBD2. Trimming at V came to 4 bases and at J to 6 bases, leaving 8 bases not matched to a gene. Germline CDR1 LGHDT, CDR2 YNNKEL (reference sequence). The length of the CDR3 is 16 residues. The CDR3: CASSLGAGTSGDTQYF. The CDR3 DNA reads TGTGCCAGCAGCCTGGGGGCCGGGACTAGCGGGGATACGCAGTATTTT.

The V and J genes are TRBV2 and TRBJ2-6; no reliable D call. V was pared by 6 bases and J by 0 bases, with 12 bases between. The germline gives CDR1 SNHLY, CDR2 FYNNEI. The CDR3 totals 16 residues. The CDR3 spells CASRRPGSSGANVLTF. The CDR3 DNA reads TGTGCCAGCAGACGTCCAGGTAGCTCTGGGGCCAACGTCCTGACTTTC. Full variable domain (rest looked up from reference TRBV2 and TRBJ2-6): EPEVTQTPSHQVTQMGQEVILRCVPISNHLYFYWYRQILGQKVEFLVSFYNNEISEKSEIFDDQFSVERPDGSNFTLKIRSTKLEDSAMYFCASRRPGSSGANVLTFGAGSRLTVL.

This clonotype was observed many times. The CDR3 region has the DNA TGTGCCAGCAGCCCTCTGACAGGAGCCTCTGGAAACACCATATATTTT. Translating it yields CASSPLTGASGNTIYF. The chain is built from TRBV12-3 or TRBV12-4 and TRBJ1-3; D is possibly TRBD1 (6 bases). The CDR3 loop spans 16 amino acids. V lost 6 bases and J lost 0, with 15 bases in between.